This T cell receptor (beta chain) was observed in a study of blood T cell repertoires in COVID-19. Study background: Sites in the United States, Italy and Spain provided acute and convalescent COVID-19 samples. PBMCs, B-cell-depleted T cells, or T cells provided the cDNA or gDNA that made up the material.

In the authors' workflow: Reference gene primer amplification gave estimated nucleated cell counts. TCRdb's table, derived via immunoSEQ multiplex PCR, lists solely in-frame clones and lacks some. V and J calls and clone size are as listed in that table; D and trimming were resolved from the DNA. The sample gives 52,000 or so clones, 85% to 95% of which show up once; 8.5% to 10% is in the top ten. Trimming pared 0 bases from V and 10 bases from J, leaving 14 bases between. Germline CDR1 SGHTS, CDR2 YDEGEE. CDR3 length: 15 residues. The chain links TRBV5-8 to TRBJ1-6; a possible D gene is TRBD1 (5 bases). The sequenced material came from peripheral blood. This clonotype was sampled from a woman of 80 years or more with acute or convalescent COVID-19. The CDR3: CASSLELGVSSPLHF. The CDR3 nucleotides are TGTGCCAGCAGCTTGGAGTTAGGGGTTAGCTCACCCCTCCACTTT.